The 2 T cell receptor beta chains in this list originate from one sample, sequenced in a study of cytomegalovirus exposure and HLA in healthy donors. Researchers ran the PCR with 60 Vbeta and 13 Jbeta primers. The method was immunoSEQ multiplex PCR; TCRdb's version includes in-frame clones alone and lacks a portion of them. Found here are around 150,000 clones, approximately 80% of them singletons; the top ten hold just over 5%. Sequencing was performed on PBMCs. The source is a male donor in good health and CMV-seronegative.

This clone was seen just once. The chain links TRBV4-3 to TRBJ1-2; D is perhaps TRBD1 (5 bases). Between the trimmed V and J ends, which lost 0 bases and 2 bases, there was a span of 13 bases. This CDR3 spans 16 amino acids. Germline V gene lookup returns CDR1 LGHNA and CDR2 YSLEER. CDR3 coding DNA: TGCGCCAGCAGCCAAGAAGGGAGCCGGGGGAACTATGGCTACACCTTC. Protein: CASSQEGSRGNYGYTF.

The count of this clone is one. The rearrangement links TRBV4-2 to TRBJ1-5; D gene uncertain. The length of the CDR3 is 15 residues. Germline V gives CDR1 LGHNA, CDR2 YNFKEQ. V dropped 1 base and J dropped 0 bases, with 7 bases sitting between them. CDR3 amino acids: CASSQGVRSNQPQHF. CDR3 nucleotide sequence: TGTGCCAGCAGCCAAGGAGTTCGTAGCAATCAGCCCCAGCATTTT.